The sequence of this TCR beta chain was determined in a study of blood T cells in healthy people across ages. The authors ran a second PCR of about 7 to 11 cycles using a sample-barcoded 5' primer and a J-beta primer mix. TCRdb reanalysed the 5' RACE reads using MiXCR and keeps one entry per CDR3 protein. Of 600,000 to 850,000 distinct CDR3 sequences in the sample, just under 25% are singletons; the top ten hold roughly a tenth. The germline V and J ends were trimmed by 4 bases and 1 base, with 8 bases remaining between them. The CDR3 runs to 13 residues. Germline V gene lookup returns CDR1 SEHNR and CDR2 FQNEAQ (reference sequence). The sample was also reused in another study, on T cells of mothers and their children. That report notes: Second-round PCR products received sample barcodes and 2-4 random nucleotides from the M1S primer.

The chain has TRBV7-9 and TRBJ2-7; the D is unclear. This TCR was sampled from a boy between 10 and 17 years old in good health. The material sequenced was blood. The CDR3 region has the DNA TGTGCCAGCAGCTATCAGGTTTCCTACGAGCAGTACTTC. Translating gives CASSYQVSYEQYF.